This T cell receptor (beta chain) was retrieved from a study of T cell responses to AZD1222 COVID-19 vaccine. Repertoires were generated with immunoSEQ multiplex PCR, while TCRdb's copy carries only in-frame clones and drops some. Among 100,000 to 120,000 clones, about 94% were seen once, and the ten largest hold 2.9%. The sample consisted of peripheral blood, taken 28 days after the second AZD1222 dose. This receptor was taken from an adult who received the AZD1222 COVID-19 vaccine.

The CDR3 DNA reads as TGTGCCAGCAGCCAAGGAGGGCTAGCGGGGGGCAGCAATGAGCAGTTCTTC. It is translated as CASSQGGLAGGSNEQFF. The V call is TRBV3-1 (or the pseudogene TRBV3-2), the J call TRBJ2-1; 11 bases line up with TRBD2. The CDR3 runs 17 residues. The V gene end was trimmed by 1 base and the J gene end by 6 bases; junction bases not matched to a gene: 8. CDR1 is LGHDT and CDR2 is YNNKEL in the germline V gene (reference sequence).